This entry lists 9 T cell receptor beta chains sequenced from one sample in a study of graft-versus-host responses after intestinal transplantation. Generated by immunoSEQ multiplex PCR, the TCRdb table keeps only in-frame clones and is missing some. The sample lists 23,000 or so clones, 85% to 95% seen once, with roughly 2% in the top ten. The material was PBMCs, obtained about 41 days after intestinal transplant. These receptor sequences come from a human patient who received an intestinal transplant, so some T cells may come from the graft donor.

This clone was detected a few times. The genes are TRBV19 and TRBJ2-7; perhaps D is TRBD1 or TRBD2 (6 bases each). Trimming stripped 5 bases from V and 2 bases from J, with 16 bases between. The V gene's germline CDR1 is LNHDA and CDR2 SQIVND (reference sequence). This CDR3 comprises 15 residues. In DNA form, the CDR3 reads TGTGCCAGTAGTGGGGGATGGGGGGACACCTACGAGCAGTACTTC. This sequence encodes CASSGGWGDTYEQYF.

This rearrangement joins TRBV6-5 to TRBJ2-5, with D possibly TRBD2 on 6 matching bases. Germline assignment: CDR1 MNHEY and CDR2 SVGAGI. This CDR3 has 14 amino acids. V shed 2 bases and J shed 4 bases, with 11 bases lying between them. CDR3 sequence (DNA): TGTGCCAGCAGTTACGAGGGAGGATTAGAGACCCAGTACTTC. Protein: CASSYEGGLETQYF.

The chain carries TRBV5-1 and TRBJ1-1; TRBD1 might be the D (5 bases). Germline V gene data show CDR1 as SGHRS and CDR2 as YFSETQ. Between the trimmed V and J ends, which lost 9 bases and 10 bases, there was a span of 19 bases. This CDR3 has 12 residues. CDR3 sequence reads: CATMYKGNRAFF. The CDR3 DNA reads as TGCGCCACCATGTATAAGGGGAACAGAGCTTTCTTT.

The chain is built from TRBV15 and TRBJ2-3; D may be TRBD2 (6 bases). V lost 0 bases, J lost 3 bases, and 16 bases lay in between. The CDR3 covers 17 residues. From germline, CDR1 is LNHNV and CDR2 YYDKDF (reference sequence). The CDR3 bases are TGTGCCACCAGCAGAGATTTTCCAGCGGGTGGTACAGATACGCAGTATTTT. As protein: CATSRDFPAGGTDTQYF.

Notes on this clone: Its ends do not fully match the called genes, so a read error is possible. The chain links TRBV7-7 to TRBJ2-1; 11 bases align to TRBD2. Germline V gene sequence: CDR1 SSHAT, CDR2 FNYEAQ (reference sequence). The length of the CDR3 is 15 residues. The CDR3: CASSLGTSGNNEQFF. CDR3 sequence (DNA): TGTGCTAGCAGCCTGGGGACTAGCGGCAACAATGAGCAGTTCTTC. Drawing the rest from reference TRBV7-7 and TRBJ2-1, the complete variable domain is GAGVSQSPRYKVTKRGQDVTLRCDPISSHATLYWYQQALGQGPEFLTYFNYEAQPDKSGLPSDRFSAERPEGSISTLTIQRTEQRDSAMYRCASSLGTSGNNEQFFGPGTRLTVL.

This rearrangement joins TRBV27 to TRBJ2-1; possible D gene TRBD2, 6 bases. V dropped 3 bases and J dropped 0 bases, with 9 bases sitting between them. This CDR3 contains 15 residues. The V gene's germline CDR1 is MNHEY and CDR2 SMNVEV (reference sequence). Here the CDR3 DNA reads TGTGCCAGCAGTTTGGACGGGAGCTCCTACAATGAGCAGTTCTTC. As protein: CASSLDGSSYNEQFF.

The chain has TRBV6-1 and TRBJ1-1; tentatively, D is TRBD1 (5 bases). V was trimmed by 2 bases and J by 3 bases, leaving 10 bases between them. The CDR3 covers 14 residues. In germline, CDR1 is MNHNS, CDR2 SASEGT. CDR3 sequence: CASSEQGEDTEAFF. CDR3 DNA: TGTGCCAGCAGTGAACAGGGCGAAGACACTGAAGCTTTCTTT.

This chain links TRBV10-2 with TRBJ2-7; 15 positions agree with TRBD2. The length of the CDR3 is 16 residues. Germline V gene data show CDR1 as WSHSY and CDR2 as SAAADI. The V segment lost 6 bases and the J segment 3 bases; nucleotides outside the gene matches: 6. The CDR3 loop is CASSPGLAGGYYEQYF. The DNA of the CDR3 is TGCGCCAGCAGCCCGGGACTAGCGGGAGGTTACTACGAGCAGTACTTC.

V and J are TRBV7-3 and TRBJ2-1; TRBD2 matches at 9 bases. V was clipped by 2 bases and J by 3 bases; unmatched bases: 2. The CDR3 length is 15 residues. The V gene's germline CDR1 is SGHTA and CDR2 FQGTGA. CDR3 region: CASSLLAGYYNEQFF. For the CDR3, the DNA is TGTGCCAGCAGCTTACTAGCGGGATACTACAATGAGCAGTTCTTC.